The sequence of this T cell receptor beta chain was determined in a study of T-cell reconstitution after alpha-beta-depleted transplantation in children. This clonotype has a count of ten or more. Unique molecular identifiers were incorporated when the TCRbeta library was constructed. TCRdb itself ran the PCR reads through MiXCR, one entry per CDR3 protein. The table has some 200,000 distinct CDR3 sequences, roughly 15% seen once; the top ten hold approximately 13%. This CDR3 contains 13 residues. Germline lookup yields CDR1 DFQATT and CDR2 SNEGSKA (reference sequence). Trimming cost V 1 base and J 7 bases, with 11 bases left between them.

This sequence joins TRBV20-1 and TRBJ1-5; unclear D gene. This clonotype originated in a human donor who donated a stem cell graft to a child with acute lymphoblastic leukemia. Sequencing was performed on PBMCs from the stem cell graft donor, taken from the stem cell graft. The CDR3 nucleotides are TGCAGTGCTAGAGTGGCGTTAGAACAGCCCCAGCATTTT. Amino acids: CSARVALEQPQHF.